This entry lists 32 T cell receptor beta chains sequenced from one sample in a study of OX40 agonist ivuxolimab in advanced cancers. The library was prepared using the immunoSEQ multiplex PCR assay. This immuneACCESS table, as held by TCRdb, lists in-frame sequences with V and J called but not all clones. Of the missing ones, under half trace to an unresolved V gene in checked studies; the others have no known cause. The sample contains around 50,000 clones, more than 80% of them found a single time. Together, the top ten hold 0.69% of the sample. Specimen: CD4+ or CD8+ T cells sorted from blood, collected in a trial of the OX40 agonist ivuxolimab. The receptors shown here come from an adult with an advanced solid tumor such as melanoma, head and neck, liver or kidney cancer.

V is TRBV12-5 and J is TRBJ1-1; tentative D call: TRBD1 (6 bases). Germline V gene lookup returns CDR1 LGHNT and CDR2 FRNRAP. The CDR3 totals 15 residues. Trimming removed 7 bases from V and 4 bases from J, with 19 bases in between. CDR3 amino acids: CASAPPRGLVTEAFF. The CDR3 nucleotides are TGTGCTAGTGCACCTCCCCGGGGGCTTGTCACTGAAGCTTTCTTT. Full variable domain (outside the CDR3, taken from reference TRBV12-5 and TRBJ1-1): DARVTQTPRHKVTEMGQEVTMRCQPILGHNTVFWYRQTMMQGLELLAYFRNRAPLDDSGMPKDRFSAEMPDATLATLKIQPSEPRDSAVYFCASAPPRGLVTEAFFGQGTRLTVV.

The V call is TRBV2, the J call TRBJ2-7; the D gene is possibly TRBD2 (6 bases). V lost 4 bases and J 5 bases, leaving 9 bases between the germline ends. The CDR3 is made up of 12 amino acids. Germline CDR1 and CDR2: SNHLY and FYNNEI. Here the CDR3 reads CASSGDWDEQYF. CDR3 DNA: TGTGCCAGCAGTGGGGACTGGGACGAGCAGTACTTC.

This chain uses TRBV19 with TRBJ2-7, with a tentative D call TRBD1 (6 bases). Between the trimmed V and J ends, which lost 5 bases and 5 bases, there was a span of 13 bases. This CDR3 has 13 amino acids. Germline V gene sequence: CDR1 LNHDA, CDR2 SQIVND (reference sequence). The CDR3: CASSPEQGHEQYF. The CDR3, as DNA: TGTGCCAGTAGTCCGGAACAGGGACACGAGCAGTACTTC.

Only a few counts were recorded for this clone. The V call is TRBV13, the J call TRBJ2-1, with D possibly TRBD1 on 6 matching bases. The CDR3 covers 20 residues. V lost 3 bases and J lost 0, with 24 bases in between. From germline, CDR1 is PRHDT and CDR2 FYEKMQ (reference sequence). The CDR3 loop is CASSLYGRRRGRASYNEQFF. The CDR3 DNA is TGTGCCAGCAGCTTGTACGGCCGCCGCAGGGGTAGAGCCTCCTACAATGAGCAGTTCTTC.

The V gene is TRBV4-1, the J gene TRBJ1-2, with 7 positions matching TRBD1. The germline V gene has CDR1 MGHRA and CDR2 YSYEKL. Trimming removed 2 bases from V and 5 bases from J; junction bases left unmatched: 2. The CDR3 runs 13 residues. The CDR3 DNA sequence: TGCGCCAGCAGCCAATCCAGGGGGTATGGCTACACCTTC. This sequence encodes CASSQSRGYGYTF.

The chain has TRBV11-3 and TRBJ2-7; 7 bases agree with TRBD1. J gave up 13 bases and V 5 bases, and 8 bases lay outside the gene matches. This CDR3 is 11 amino acids long. Germline assignment: CDR1 SGHNT and CDR2 YENEEA. CDR3 protein: CASSRGQERYF. The CDR3 DNA reads TGTGCCAGCAGCCGCGGACAGGAGCGCTACTTC.

The chain uses TRBV5-4 and TRBJ2-2, with D possibly being TRBD2 (5 bases). This CDR3 is built from 14 residues. The germline gives CDR1 SGHNT, CDR2 YYREEE (reference sequence). V lost 2 bases, J lost 6 bases, and 11 bases lay in between. In DNA, the CDR3 is TGTGCCAGCAGCTTAGGGCGGGCGCCCGGGGAGCTGTTTTTT. This translates into CASSLGRAPGELFF.

Only one count was recorded for this clone. J is TRBJ2-2 and V is TRBV2; 7 bases map to TRBD1. CDR3 length equals 14 residues. After removal of 6 bases from V and 2 bases from J, the junction contained 3 bases not matched to a gene. CDR1 and CDR2 (germline): SNHLY, FYNNEI. The CDR3 loop is CASRGTVNTGELFF. The CDR3 nucleotides are TGTGCCAGCAGGGGGACAGTTAACACCGGGGAGCTGTTTTTT.

This chain uses TRBV5-1 with TRBJ1-6; no definite D call. Trimming cost V 0 bases and J 3 bases, with 7 bases left between them. The CDR3 totals 15 residues. The germline V gene has CDR1 SGHRS and CDR2 YFSETQ. The chain's CDR3 is CASSLDVDYNSPLHF. The CDR3 coding sequence is TGCGCCAGCAGCTTGGACGTAGACTATAATTCACCCCTCCACTTT. The full variable domain, completed using reference TRBV5-1 and TRBJ1-6, is KAGVTQTPRYLIKTRGQQVTLSCSPISGHRSVSWYQQTPGQGLQFLFEYFSETQRNKGNFPGRFSGRQFSNSRSEMNVSTLELGDSALYLCASSLDVDYNSPLHFGNGTRLTVT.

The genes are TRBV6-4 and TRBJ2-1; 7 bases are a match to TRBD1. Germline V CDR1 and CDR2: MRHNA, SNTAGT. This CDR3 comprises 15 residues. V gave up 3 bases and J gave up 4 bases; unmatched junction bases: 6. The CDR3 nucleotides read TGTGCCAGCAGTGATGAAGGGGGCAGATACAATGAGCAGTTCTTC. Protein product: CASSDEGGRYNEQFF.

This clone was found once. The chain joins TRBV11-2 to TRBJ1-3; D is ambiguous. V was pared by 5 bases and J by 0 bases, with 8 bases between. This CDR3 spans 14 amino acids. Germline loops: CDR1 SGHAT, CDR2 FQNNGV. The CDR3 sequence is CASSPSHSGNTIYF. The CDR3 nucleotides are TGTGCCAGCAGCCCTTCCCACTCTGGAAACACCATATATTTT.

This clone has just a few counts. J is TRBJ2-7 and V is TRBV19; no reliable D call. This CDR3 comprises 13 residues. V lost 0 bases and J 3 bases, leaving 6 bases between the germline ends. CDR1 LNHDA and CDR2 SQIVND come from the germline V gene (reference sequence). Here the CDR3 DNA reads TGTGCCAGTAGTATAGAGGACGGCTACGAGCAGTACTTC. Translating it yields CASSIEDGYEQYF.

The rearrangement links TRBV29-1 to TRBJ2-7; TRBD1 is a possible D gene (6 bases). CDR1 is SQVTM and CDR2 is ANQGSEA in the germline V gene. V was cut by 3 bases and J by 4 bases, with 10 bases left in between. The CDR3 spans 12 residues. As DNA, the CDR3 is TGCAGCGTTGAGCAGACAGGTTACGAGCAGTACTTC. As protein: CSVEQTGYEQYF.

This clone turned up a few times. This chain connects TRBV2 to TRBJ1-3; D is undetermined. With 6 bases removed from V and 0 bases from J, the gap between germline ends came to 12 bases. CDR3 length: 15 residues. Germline CDR1 SNHLY, CDR2 FYNNEI. CDR3 protein: CASRLGSSSGNTIYF. CDR3 DNA: TGTGCCAGCAGACTTGGATCTAGCTCTGGAAACACCATATATTTT.

The rearrangement joins TRBV6-5 to TRBJ1-2; 8 positions match TRBD1. The CDR3 is made up of 15 amino acids. V lost 5 bases to trimming and J lost 4 bases; unmatched junction nucleotides: 9. Germline assignment: CDR1 MNHEY and CDR2 SVGAGI. CDR3 loop: CASSPSTGVAYGYTF. The CDR3 nucleotides are TGTGCCAGCAGTCCATCGACAGGGGTGGCCTATGGCTACACCTTC.

In this sample, this clone turned up a few times. The chain links TRBV4-1 to TRBJ1-2; weak D call: TRBD1 (6 bases). Per the germline V gene, CDR1 is MGHRA and CDR2 is YSYEKL. CDR3 length equals 17 residues. The V gene lost 0 bases and the J gene lost 7 bases, with 21 bases spanning the gap. CDR3: CASSQEAPQGHHGGYTF. CDR3 bases: TGCGCCAGCAGCCAAGAAGCCCCCCAGGGGCATCATGGTGGCTACACCTTC.

The J gene is TRBJ1-4, the V gene TRBV7-8; D may be TRBD1 (6 bases). V lost 6 bases and J 8 bases, leaving 13 bases between the germline ends. Germline CDR1 SGHVS, CDR2 FQNEAQ. The CDR3 contains 13 residues. DNA for the CDR3: TGTGCCAGCAGATATGCGGGGGGCGAAAAACTGTTTTTT. Translation gives CASRYAGGEKLFF.

The chain couples TRBV6-4 to TRBJ2-1; 9 nucleotides line up with TRBD1. From germline, CDR1 is MRHNA and CDR2 SNTAGT. The V and J ends lost 4 bases and 8 bases, in that order; junction bases with no gene match: 3. The CDR3 is made up of 13 amino acids. CDR3 sequence (DNA): TGTGCCAGCAGTGCGGACAGGGGCTATGAGCAGTTCTTC. Its protein product is CASSADRGYEQFF.

The chain couples TRBV6-6 to TRBJ2-7; TRBD1 matches 9 bases. With 0 bases clipped from V and 9 bases from J, the junction kept 6 bases outside the gene matches. CDR1 is MNHNY and CDR2 is SVGAGI in the germline V gene (reference sequence). This CDR3 is 14 amino acids long. CDR3 residues: CASSYSPGQGWQYF. CDR3 bases: TGTGCCAGCAGTTACTCTCCCGGACAGGGGTGGCAGTACTTC.

The gene calls are TRBV19 and TRBJ2-1; D is undetermined. CDR1 and CDR2 (germline): LNHDA, SQIVND (reference sequence). Trimming removed 1 base from V and 6 bases from J, with 13 bases in between. The CDR3 is made up of 15 amino acids. The CDR3 sequence is CASSIAGWGINEQFF. For the CDR3, the DNA is TGTGCCAGTAGTATAGCTGGGTGGGGTATCAATGAGCAGTTCTTC.

CDR3: CASSVGVGNYGYTF. The CDR3 nucleotides read TGTGCCAGCAGCGTAGGAGTCGGCAACTATGGCTACACCTTC. The chain joins TRBV9 to TRBJ1-2; D is ambiguous. The CDR3 length is 14 residues. In germline, CDR1 is SGDLS, CDR2 YYNGEE. V gave up 0 bases and J gave up 2 bases, with 8 bases separating them. Supplemented by reference TRBV9 and TRBJ1-2, the full variable domain reads DSGVTQTPKHLITATGQRVTLRCSPRSGDLSVYWYQQSLDQGLQFLIQYYNGEERAKGNILERFSAQQFPDLHSELNLSSLELGDSALYFCASSVGVGNYGYTFGSGTRLTVV.

The chain employs TRBV5-4 and TRBJ1-2, with D maybe TRBD1 (5 bases). The length of the CDR3 is 15 residues. With 4 bases removed from V and 8 bases from J, the gap between germline ends came to 21 bases. In germline, CDR1 is SGHNT, CDR2 YYREEE (reference sequence). CDR3 in DNA: TGTGCCAGCAGCCCGCCGGGACGGAATTTAAAGGGCTACACCTTC. Protein sequence: CASSPPGRNLKGYTF.

This CDR3 is CASSLGLTGNTGELFF. The CDR3 nucleotides read TGCGCCAGCAGCTTGGGCCTGACAGGCAACACCGGGGAGCTGTTTTTT. The chain has TRBV5-1 and TRBJ2-2; perhaps TRBD1 as D (6 bases). CDR3 length: 16 amino acids. CDR1 and CDR2 from the germline V gene are SGHRS and YFSETQ. Trimming stripped 0 bases from V and 2 bases from J, with 11 bases between.

Concerning this clone itself: It may be a read error: a sequence one base away is much more abundant. This chain links TRBV6-4 with TRBJ1-2; D perhaps matches TRBD1 (5 bases). Between the trimmed V and J ends, which lost 6 bases and 0 bases, there was a span of 17 bases. The CDR3 loop spans 16 amino acids. Germline V lookup: CDR1 MRHNA, CDR2 SNTAGT. CDR3 loop: CASSPEGIGANYGYTF. The CDR3 DNA is TGTGCCAGCAGCCCCGAGGGGATAGGGGCTAACTATGGCTACACCTTC.

V and J are TRBV11-2 and TRBJ1-1; D is undetermined. The CDR3 loop spans 13 amino acids. In germline, CDR1 is SGHAT, CDR2 FQNNGV. Trimming shortened V by 1 base and J by 10 bases, and 13 bases separated the two germline ends. CDR3 amino acids: CASSLGGDLGAFF. Written as DNA, the CDR3 is TGTGCCAGCAGCTTAGGGGGTGATTTGGGAGCTTTCTTT.

This clone was counted only a few times. V is TRBV7-8 and J is TRBJ1-5, with D unresolved. The V end lost 0 bases, the J end lost 4 bases, and 22 bases lay between the germline ends. The CDR3 is 19 residues long. CDR1 is SGHVS and CDR2 is FQNEAQ in the germline V gene. CDR3 residues: CASSLALGRGQPRNQPQHF. In nucleotides, the CDR3 is TGTGCCAGCAGCTTAGCGCTCGGGCGAGGGCAACCTCGGAATCAGCCCCAGCATTTT.

This clone has only a few counts. The chain uses TRBV19 and TRBJ2-6; TRBD1 might be the D (6 bases). The ends were cut back, 8 bases at V and 4 bases at J, with 9 bases in the middle. This CDR3 has 13 amino acids. Germline lookup yields CDR1 LNHDA and CDR2 SQIVND (reference sequence). Here the CDR3 DNA reads TGTGCCAGTTCAGGGGACGGGGCCAACGTCCTGACTTTC. Encoded protein: CASSGDGANVLTF.

This clone was seen ten or more times. The chain links TRBV4-1 to TRBJ1-3; unclear D gene. The ends were cut back, 1 base at V and 2 bases at J, with 12 bases in the middle. CDR1 and CDR2 from the germline V gene are MGHRA and YSYEKL. This CDR3 spans 16 amino acids. The CDR3 loop is CASSQGIGTTGNTIYF. The CDR3 DNA reads TGCGCCAGCAGCCAAGGGATCGGAACCACTGGAAACACCATATATTTT.

V usage is TRBV5-1 and J usage is TRBJ2-5; TRBD2 aligns across 7 bases. Germline V gene data show CDR1 as SGHRS and CDR2 as YFSETQ. The CDR3 contains 15 residues. After removal of 5 bases from V and 2 bases from J, the junction contained 9 bases not matched to a gene. The CDR3, as DNA: TGCGCCAGCAGTCCTACTAGCGTCTCGCAAGAGACCCAGTACTTC. The encoded protein is CASSPTSVSQETQYF.

The chain recombines TRBV10-3 with TRBJ2-6; D remains unclear. Trimming stripped 0 bases from V and 0 bases from J, with 9 bases between. Looked up from germline, CDR1 is ENHRY and CDR2 is SYGVKD. CDR3 length: 17 amino acids. The CDR3 DNA reads TGTGCCATCAGTGAGTCTCCGGGTGGCTCTGGGGCCAACGTCCTGACTTTC. As protein: CAISESPGGSGANVLTF.

The gene calls are TRBV9 and TRBJ1-2; D not certain. The CDR3 has 14 residues. CDR1 and CDR2 (germline): SGDLS, YYNGEE. V was shortened by 0 bases and J by 6 bases, with 12 bases between the two germline ends. CDR3 DNA sequence: TGTGCCAGCAGCGTAGAAGATATTACGGATGGCTACACCTTC. Protein: CASSVEDITDGYTF.

This chain uses TRBV15 with TRBJ1-5; 10 nucleotides align to TRBD1. CDR1 and CDR2 (germline): LNHNV, YYDKDF (reference sequence). Trimming removed 3 bases from V and 2 bases from J; junction bases left unmatched: 4. The length of the CDR3 is 16 residues. CDR3 in DNA: TGTGCCACCAGCAGGGAAGGACAGGGGGGCAATCAGCCCCAGCATTTT. Residues: CATSREGQGGNQPQHF.